This TCR beta chain was captured in a study of T cell changes during pregnancy in multiple sclerosis. The repertoire was sequenced with immunoSEQ multiplex PCR; TCRdb's copy has only in-frame clones and lacks some. The data contain about 130,000 clones, about 95% of them singletons. Germline loops: CDR1 MGHRA, CDR2 YSYEKL. CDR3 length: 13 residues. V was clipped by 3 bases and J by 4 bases, with 9 bases between them. This specimen consisted of peripheral blood, obtained after pregnancy. V gene TRBV4-1 combines with J gene TRBJ1-1, with TRBD1 as a possible D gene (6 bases). The TCR was taken from a female donor with multiple sclerosis, enrolled in a pregnancy study. CDR3 sequence: CASSQGAGTEAFF. The CDR3 DNA follows: TGCGCCAGCAGCCAGGGGGCTGGCACTGAAGCTTTCTTT.